What follows are 20 T cell receptor beta chains derived from one specimen sequenced in a study of T cell responses to AZD1222 COVID-19 vaccine. Profiling relied on immunoSEQ multiplex PCR, and the TCRdb table lists in-frame clones only, not all of them. The sample comprises 150,000 to 200,000 clones, 85% to 95% of which are singletons, and 7.5% to 9.5% rests with the top ten. The sequences come from peripheral blood, collected on day 0 of AZD1222 vaccination. All receptors come from an adult in good health.

This clone appeared once. The rearrangement links TRBV28 to TRBJ1-1; 9 bases match TRBD1. V lost 4 bases, J lost 1 base, and 1 base stayed unmatched. The CDR3 is made up of 14 amino acids. Germline lookup yields CDR1 MDHEN and CDR2 SYDVKM. CDR3 in amino acids: CASSSTGGNTEAFF. Here the CDR3 DNA reads TGTGCCAGCAGTTCGACAGGGGGGAACACTGAAGCTTTCTTT. Variable domain in full (rest from reference TRBV28 and TRBJ1-1): DVKVTQSSRYLVKRTGEKVFLECVQDMDHENMFWYRQDPGLGLRLIYFSYDVKMKEKGDIPEGYSVSREKKERFSLILESASTNQTSMYLCASSSTGGNTEAFFGQGTRLTVV.

The chain is built from TRBV27 and TRBJ1-6; the D is unclear. Germline V gene sequence: CDR1 MNHEY, CDR2 SMNVEV (reference sequence). The germline V and J ends were trimmed by 3 bases and 6 bases, with 9 bases remaining between them. This CDR3 spans 14 amino acids. The CDR3, as DNA: TGTGCCAGCAGTTTTGGAGGACCTAATTCACCCCTCCACTTT. Its protein product is CASSFGGPNSPLHF.

The sample holds one count of this clone. This chain uses TRBV20-1 with TRBJ1-1, with D possibly being TRBD1 (5 bases). From germline, CDR1 is DFQATT and CDR2 SNEGSKA (reference sequence). This CDR3 has 11 amino acids. Trimming shortened V by 4 bases and J by 4 bases, and 7 bases separated the two germline ends. Here the CDR3 DNA reads TGCAGTGCTAAGGGGTTCACTGAAGCTTTCTTT. Amino acid sequence: CSAKGFTEAFF.

The J gene is TRBJ1-1, the V gene TRBV3-1 (or the pseudogene TRBV3-2), with D tentatively TRBD1 (6 bases). V was clipped by 7 bases and J by 3 bases, with 15 bases between them. This CDR3 contains 14 residues. Per the germline V gene, CDR1 is LGHDT and CDR2 is YNNKEL (reference sequence). The CDR3 is CASKQGRSDTEAFF. The DNA for the CDR3 is TGTGCCAGCAAACAGGGAAGGAGTGACACTGAAGCTTTCTTT.

About this clone itself: The junction differs from germline at one of its ends, possibly a read error. The CDR3 DNA reads TGTGCTAGCAGTACCGACGCCCGAGGGCCTATGAACACTGAAGCTTTCTTT. Amino acid sequence: CASSTDARGPMNTEAFF. V is TRBV7-7 and J is TRBJ1-1; D unresolved. The CDR3 is made up of 17 amino acids. The germline V gene encodes CDR1 SSHAT and CDR2 FNYEAQ (reference sequence).

The gene calls are TRBV9 and TRBJ2-5; no definite D call. Germline values: CDR1 SGDLS, CDR2 YYNGEE. The ends were cut back, 0 bases at V and 4 bases at J, with 10 bases in the middle. The CDR3 is made up of 14 amino acids. The DNA for the CDR3 is TGTGCCAGCAGCGTAGCTCCTAGAGGAGAGACCCAGTACTTC. Protein sequence: CASSVAPRGETQYF.

J is TRBJ1-5 and V is TRBV5-6; 7 bases map to TRBD1. V lost 3 bases and J lost 0; bases outside the gene matches: 3. The CDR3 covers 15 residues. Germline-derived CDR1 and CDR2 are SGHDT and YYEEEE. This chain's CDR3 is CASSSGGYSNQPQHF. The DNA for the CDR3 is TGTGCCAGCAGCTCAGGGGGATATAGCAATCAGCCCCAGCATTTT.

The gene calls are TRBV25-1 and TRBJ2-1, with 8 nucleotides matching TRBD2. Per germline, CDR1 MGHDK and CDR2 SYGVNS. After removal of 5 bases from V and 11 bases from J, the junction contained 20 bases not matched to a gene. This CDR3 has 17 amino acids. The CDR3 coding sequence is TGTGCCAGCAGTCAAAGGCAAGCGGGAGTAGGATCCTCAAAGCAGTTCTTC. Its protein is CASSQRQAGVGSSKQFF. Looking up the rest from reference TRBV25-1 and TRBJ2-1 gives the full variable domain: EADIYQTPRYLVIGTGKKITLECSQTMGHDKMYWYQQDPGMELHLIHYSYGVNSTEKGDLSSESTVSRIRTEHFPLTLESARPSHTSQYLCASSQRQAGVGSSKQFFGPGTRLTVL.

The V and J genes are TRBV30 and TRBJ1-3; no clear D gene. The CDR3 consists of 14 residues. The V end lost 2 bases, the J end lost 3 bases, and 11 bases lay between the germline ends. CDR1 is GTSNPN, CDR2 SVGIG, per germline (reference sequence). The CDR3 DNA follows: TGTGCCTGGAGTCGCCTCAAGGATGGAAACACCATATATTTT. This gives the protein CAWSRLKDGNTIYF.

The rearrangement uses TRBV24-1 and TRBJ1-5, with D uncertain. Germline V gives CDR1 KGHDR, CDR2 SFDVKD. Trimming removed 3 bases from V and 4 bases from J, with 12 bases in between. The CDR3 covers 15 residues. For the CDR3, the DNA is TGTGCCACCAGTGATACAGCGAGCCTTAATCAGCCCCAGCATTTT. This codes for CATSDTASLNQPQHF.

The CDR3 bases are TGTGCCAGCAGCTTGGGACTAGCGGGAGGGCCCGCAGATACGCAGTATTTT. This sequence encodes CASSLGLAGGPADTQYF. The rearrangement uses TRBV5-5 and TRBJ2-3; 14 bases align to TRBD2. J gave up 4 bases and V 0 bases, and 4 bases lay outside the gene matches. This CDR3 region has 17 residues. Germline loops: CDR1 SGHKS, CDR2 YYEKEE (reference sequence).

The V and J genes are TRBV5-4 and TRBJ2-1; TRBD2 might be the D (7 bases). The germline gives CDR1 SGHNT, CDR2 YYREEE (reference sequence). The CDR3 contains 19 residues. The V end lost 3 bases, the J end lost 7 bases, and 29 bases lay between the germline ends. CDR3 sequence (DNA): TGTGCCAGCAGCTCTGGGGCGTGGGGGCTCGGCGGGAGAAGGAATGAGCAGTTCTTC. It translates to CASSSGAWGLGGRRNEQFF.

This clone was detected once. This rearrangement joins TRBV2 to TRBJ2-1; 11 bases align to TRBD2. The CDR3 has 18 residues. J lost 4 bases, V lost 6 bases, and 14 bases had no gene match. From germline, CDR1 is SNHLY and CDR2 FYNNEI. The CDR3, as DNA: TGTGCCAGCAGGGTACTAGCGGGAGAAGTCTGGGGGTACAATGAGCAGTTCTTC. As protein: CASRVLAGEVWGYNEQFF.

The gene calls are TRBV5-6 and TRBJ2-7; 11 nucleotides match TRBD1. With V trimmed by 4 bases and J by 2 bases, 5 bases remained unmatched. From germline, CDR1 is SGHDT and CDR2 YYEEEE. The CDR3 contains 15 residues. The CDR3 DNA reads TGTGCCAGCAGCAGGCAGGGACAGGGGGCCTACGAGCAGTACTTC. As protein: CASSRQGQGAYEQYF.

The chain recombines TRBV6-1 with TRBJ2-3; TRBD2 aligns across 9 bases. The germline gives CDR1 MNHNS, CDR2 SASEGT. V shed 4 bases and J 4 bases; nucleotides not matched to a gene: 9. The CDR3 is 16 residues long. As DNA, the CDR3 is TGTGCCAGCAGTGGGTTTGGCGGGAGGGCCCCAGATACGCAGTATTTT. This translates into CASSGFGGRAPDTQYF.

This clone was recorded only once. V gene TRBV2 combines with J gene TRBJ1-5; 7 bases match TRBD1. Germline V gives CDR1 SNHLY, CDR2 FYNNEI. This CDR3 region has 16 residues. Trimming removed 6 bases from V and 0 bases from J; junction bases left unmatched: 8. CDR3 in amino acids: CASRRGQLNSNQPQHF. The DNA for the CDR3 is TGTGCCAGCAGAAGGGGACAGTTGAATAGCAATCAGCCCCAGCATTTT.

V usage is TRBV7-2 and J usage is TRBJ2-1; D may be TRBD1 (6 bases). The CDR3 sequence is 15 residues long. V was pared by 5 bases and J by 2 bases, with 13 bases between. Germline CDR1 SGHTA, CDR2 FQGNSA. The CDR3 region is CASSQPGQTYNEQFF. As DNA, the CDR3 is TGTGCCAGCAGCCAACCCGGACAGACCTACAATGAGCAGTTCTTC.

The chain links TRBV12-3 or TRBV12-4 to TRBJ2-7, with D unresolved. The V end was cut by 2 bases, the J end by 4 bases, with 6 bases between. The CDR3 sequence is 12 residues long. DNA of the CDR3: TGTGCCAGCAGTTTAAGGCGGTACGAGCAGTACTTC. Translation: CASSLRRYEQYF.

The chain joins TRBV5-4 to TRBJ1-2; 9 bases are a match to TRBD1. The V gene end was trimmed by 3 bases and the J gene end by 2 bases; junction bases not matched to a gene: 2. The CDR3 is made up of 14 amino acids. In germline, CDR1 is SGHNT, CDR2 YYREEE (reference sequence). CDR3 in DNA: TGTGCCAGCAGCTCCGACAGGGGGAACTATGGCTACACCTTC. This encodes CASSSDRGNYGYTF.

This clone was counted a few times. This chain uses TRBV2 with TRBJ1-4; D is unclear. The CDR3 extends over 13 amino acids. With 6 bases removed from V and 3 bases from J, the gap between germline ends came to 8 bases. CDR1 and CDR2 from the germline V gene are SNHLY and FYNNEI. Here the CDR3 DNA reads TGTGCCAGCAGGCGCGGGCCTAATGAAAAACTGTTTTTT. The encoded protein is CASRRGPNEKLFF.